This T cell receptor (beta chain) was captured by sequencing in a study of beta chain features in type 1 diabetes. The overall study: Patients looked much like healthy donors when it came to age, gender and cell yields.

The CDR3 totals 17 residues. J was trimmed by 0 bases and V by 0 bases; bases with no gene match: 6. The germline V gene has CDR1 SGHRS and CDR2 YFSETQ. Isolated RNA was reverse transcribed in full, so expressed TCRB transcripts were sequenced. Sequencing used immunoSEQ multiplex PCR; TCRdb keeps in-frame clones, though not all of them. This sample has fewer than 250,000 clones, with over 8.5% found just once. The sequence derives from a woman aged 18-29 years in good health. The sequenced sample consisted of naive CD4+ T cells from blood. This chain uses TRBV5-1 with TRBJ2-4, with 7 bases fitting TRBD2. The CDR3 DNA sequence: TGCGCCAGCAGCTTGGAGGGTCTAGCGGTAGCCAAAAACATTCAGTACTTC. Translating gives CASSLEGLAVAKNIQYF.